Following are 25 T cell receptor beta chains from one sample sequenced in a study of monozygotic twins with inflammatory bowel disease. TCRdb re-called the 5' RACE reads and catalogs CDR3 proteins one per entry, DNA excluded. The sample totals 150,000 to 200,000 distinct CDR3 sequences. The sample taken for sequencing was blood. These receptors all stem from a human donor with ulcerative colitis or Crohn's disease, or a healthy co-twin of an affected twin (not recorded which).

The gene calls are TRBV3-1 and TRBJ2-1. Germline V gives CDR1 LGHDT, CDR2 YNNKEL (reference sequence). The CDR3 consists of 16 residues. CDR3 sequence reads: CASSHDSGSLYNEQFF.

CDR3 sequence: CASGSIQGISAGTLDGYTF. The gene calls are TRBV12-5 and TRBJ1-2; TCRdb indicates TRBD1, and absent DNA this call remains unverified. The CDR3 extends over 19 amino acids. Germline V lookup: CDR1 LGHNT, CDR2 FRNRAP.

The chain has TRBV5-1 and TRBJ2-1; the TCRdb D gene call, TRBD2, has no DNA to confirm it. Per the germline V gene, CDR1 is SGHRS and CDR2 is YFSETQ. This CDR3 has 15 amino acids. The CDR3 region is CASSLELAGDNEQFF.

The chain uses TRBV10-3 and TRBJ1-6; as DNA is missing, the TRBD1 call by TCRdb cannot be tested. The CDR3 runs 16 residues. The germline CDR1 and CDR2 sequences are ENHRY and SYGVKD. The CDR3 spells CAISEAAPDSHSPLHF.

The CDR3 loop is CASSGTGNQPQHF. This chain links TRBV5-5 with TRBJ1-5; TCRdb lists TRBD1, though no DNA is available to test this call. This CDR3 is built from 13 residues. Germline V gene sequence: CDR1 SGHKS, CDR2 YYEKEE (reference sequence).

The rearrangement links TRBV28 to TRBJ2-3. Germline V gives CDR1 MDHEN, CDR2 SYDVKM. The CDR3 runs 14 residues. The CDR3 is CASNLAYTPDTQYF.

The chain combines TRBV6-2 or TRBV6-3 with TRBJ2-7; TCRdb names TRBD1, which stays unverified in the absence of DNA. The CDR3 runs 15 residues. CDR1 is MNHEY and CDR2 is SVGEGT in the germline V gene. CDR3 protein: CASTTEQGPTYEQYF.

J is TRBJ1-5 and V is TRBV5-5. The length of the CDR3 is 13 residues. From germline, CDR1 is SGHKS and CDR2 YYEKEE (reference sequence). CDR3 region: CASTNGSNQPQHF. The full variable domain, with the rest looked up from reference TRBV5-5 and TRBJ1-5, is DAGVTQSPTHLIKTRGQQVTLRCSPISGHKSVSWYQQVLGQGPQFIFQYYEKEERGRGNFPDRFSARQFPNYSSELNVNALLLGDSALYLCASTNGSNQPQHFGDGTRLSIL.

The chain carries TRBV1 and TRBJ2-3; TCRdb indicates TRBD2, and absent DNA this call remains unverified. TRBV1 is tagged as a pseudogene. The CDR3 is made up of 18 amino acids. This chain's CDR3 is CTSSQGSSRGGCTDTQYF.

The chain carries TRBV30 and TRBJ1-5; TCRdb gives TRBD1 as the D gene, but with no DNA this cannot be confirmed. Germline CDR1 and CDR2: GTSNPN and SVGIG (reference sequence). The CDR3 runs to 13 residues. This CDR3 reads CAWGGQGNQPQHF. The full variable domain, completed using reference TRBV30 and TRBJ1-5, is SQTIHQWPATLVQPVGSPLSLECTVEGTSNPNLYWYRQAAGRGLQLLFYSVGIGQISSEVPQNLSASRPQDRQFILSSKKLLLSDSGFYLCAWGGQGNQPQHFGDGTRLSIL.

The chain uses TRBV5-1 and TRBJ2-6; TCRdb outputs TRBD2, but without DNA this stays unchecked. The CDR3 is 18 residues long. Germline CDR1 SGHRS, CDR2 YFSETQ. Here the CDR3 reads CASSFGRLARSGANVLTF.

V usage is TRBV20-1 and J usage is TRBJ1-5; TCRdb names TRBD1, which stays unverified in the absence of DNA. Germline CDR1 is DFQATT and CDR2 is SNEGSKA (reference sequence). This CDR3 region has 15 residues. The CDR3 here is CSASPGTGRLQPQHF.

The gene calls are TRBV7-9 and TRBJ2-7; the TCRdb D gene call, TRBD2, has no DNA to confirm it. The germline V gene has CDR1 SEHNR and CDR2 FQNEAQ (reference sequence). The CDR3 loop spans 14 amino acids. The CDR3 sequence: CASAGGGTPAKQYF. Using reference TRBV7-9 and TRBJ2-7 for the parts outside the CDR3, the full variable domain is DTGVSQNPRHKITKRGQNVTFRCDPISEHNRLYWYRQTLGQGPEFLTYFQNEAQLEKSRLLSDRFSAERPKGSFSTLEIQRTEQGDSAMYLCASAGGGTPAKQYFGPGTRLTVT.

The V and J genes are TRBV29-1 and TRBJ1-2; TCRdb outputs TRBD1, but without DNA this stays unchecked. CDR3 length: 16 amino acids. The germline CDR1 and CDR2 sequences are SQVTM and ANQGSEA. The CDR3 reads CSVGPWDRDFGYGYTF.

This chain uses TRBV12-3 or TRBV12-4 with TRBJ1-2; TCRdb selects TRBD1, and the lack of DNA leaves this call unchecked. This CDR3 region has 13 residues. The chain's CDR3 is CASSRDSLYGYTF.

V usage is TRBV7-9 and J usage is TRBJ2-3. This CDR3 spans 14 amino acids. The V gene's germline CDR1 is SEHNR and CDR2 FQNEAQ (reference sequence). This CDR3 reads CASSLMSSTDTQYF.

The chain is built from TRBV5-8 and TRBJ1-1; the D call from TCRdb, TRBD1, cannot be confirmed without DNA. Germline loops: CDR1 SGHTS, CDR2 YDEGEE. CDR3 length: 18 residues. Here the CDR3 reads CASSWGAALGKGVLPAFF.

CDR3 sequence reads: CASSYSTTGGPQYF. The V gene is TRBV6-2 or TRBV6-3, the J gene TRBJ2-5; TCRdb gives TRBD2 as the D gene, but with no DNA this cannot be confirmed. CDR1 and CDR2 from the germline V gene are MNHEY and SVGEGT. The CDR3 consists of 14 residues.

The V call is TRBV5-1, the J call TRBJ2-7; TCRdb selects TRBD1, and the lack of DNA leaves this call unchecked. There are 13 residues in the CDR3. Germline V gives CDR1 SGHRS, CDR2 YFSETQ. The CDR3 protein is CASSTQGANEQYF.

The chain employs TRBV20-1 and TRBJ2-3; the D call from TCRdb, TRBD2, cannot be confirmed without DNA. The CDR3 runs to 19 residues. The V gene's germline CDR1 is DFQATT and CDR2 SNEGSKA (reference sequence). The chain's CDR3 is CSARPYGASGRWSTDTQYF.

V usage is TRBV5-4 and J usage is TRBJ2-7; TCRdb designates TRBD2, a call that cannot be tested without DNA. The CDR3 is 18 amino acids. From germline, CDR1 is SGHNT and CDR2 YYREEE (reference sequence). CDR3 sequence: CASSLAGLAGGPGHEQYF.

The V gene is TRBV5-4, the J gene TRBJ2-3. The length of the CDR3 is 15 residues. From germline, CDR1 is SGHNT and CDR2 YYREEE (reference sequence). The CDR3 region is CASSSTLYITDTQYF.

The chain combines TRBV24-1 with TRBJ2-4; TCRdb indicates TRBD1, and absent DNA this call remains unverified. The germline V gene encodes CDR1 KGHDR and CDR2 SFDVKD. The CDR3 is made up of 15 amino acids. CDR3 sequence: CATLYPGTRKNIQYF.

The J gene is TRBJ2-7, the V gene TRBV2; checking the TCRdb D call of TRBD1 is not possible without DNA. This CDR3 comprises 17 residues. CDR1 and CDR2 (germline): SNHLY, FYNNEI. CDR3 region: CASSEAPGQASPYEQYF.

The rearrangement links TRBV3-1 to TRBJ2-3; with no DNA, the TCRdb D assignment of TRBD2 cannot be verified. Germline CDR1 LGHDT, CDR2 YNNKEL (reference sequence). This CDR3 contains 16 residues. The CDR3 loop is CASKRTSGSQTDTQYF.